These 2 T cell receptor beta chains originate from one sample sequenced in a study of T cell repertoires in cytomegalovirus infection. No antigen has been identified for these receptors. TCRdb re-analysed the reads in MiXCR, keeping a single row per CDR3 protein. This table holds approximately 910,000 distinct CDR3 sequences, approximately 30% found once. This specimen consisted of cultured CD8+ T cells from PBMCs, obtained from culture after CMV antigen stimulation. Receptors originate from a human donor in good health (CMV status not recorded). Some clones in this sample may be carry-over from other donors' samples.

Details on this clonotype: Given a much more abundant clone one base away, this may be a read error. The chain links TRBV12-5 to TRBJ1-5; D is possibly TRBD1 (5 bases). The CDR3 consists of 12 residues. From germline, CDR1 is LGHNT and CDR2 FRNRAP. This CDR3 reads CVSSVGGRPQHF. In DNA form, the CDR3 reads TGTGTCAGCTCGGTTGGGGGAAGGCCCCAGCATTTT.

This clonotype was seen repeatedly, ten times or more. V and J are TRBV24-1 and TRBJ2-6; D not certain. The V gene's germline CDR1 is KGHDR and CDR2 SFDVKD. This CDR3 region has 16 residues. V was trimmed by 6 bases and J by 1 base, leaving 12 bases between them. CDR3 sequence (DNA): TGTGCCACCAGTCCCATCCAACTGTCTGGGGCCAACGTCCTGACTTTC. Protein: CATSPIQLSGANVLTF.